The present T cell receptor beta chain was sequenced within a study of PD-L1 blockade in urothelial cancer. Whole-study context: Typically, measured as a median, blood samples had more than 110,000 T cells. Study conclusions and caveats: Durable benefit was linked to greater 3-week expansion of tumor-associated blood clones.

Measured with immunoSEQ multiplex PCR; TCRdb has only the in-frame clones, and not every one. The sample records fewer than 55,000 clones, 82% being singletons. About this clone: Antigen: not known.

The TCR originated in a man aged 70-80 years with urothelial cancer. Sequenced material: PBMCs, taken around atezolizumab (anti-PD-L1) treatment.

The CDR3: CASSPQGRMEPQHF. The CDR3 nucleotides are TGTGCCAGCTCACCTCAGGGCCGGATGGAGCCCCAGCATTTT. The V call is TRBV18, the J call TRBJ1-5, with D possibly matching TRBD1 (5 bases). Germline CDR1 KGHSH, CDR2 LQKENI. The V end lost 3 bases, the J end lost 8 bases, and 14 bases lay between the germline ends. CDR3 length equals 14 residues.